These T cell receptor beta chains were read from a single sample in a study of naive and memory T cell subsets. A single record per CDR3 protein comes from TCRdb applying MiXCR to the UMI-ligation and nested PCR reads. Seen here are 95,000 to 150,000 distinct CDR3 sequences, 36% observed once, and the top ten hold approximately 0.9%. The sample was central memory CD4+ T cells from blood. The receptors come from a human donor in good health. The CDR3 runs from the conserved cysteine through the conserved F or W. A D gene is named only where the DNA matches it firmly. Not all rows give a size; the values are once, few, many and, for expanded clones, a class.

v_gene	abundance	j_gene	d_gene	CDR3nt	CDR3aa
TRBV30	NA	TRBJ1-5	NA	TGTGCCTCGTCCTGGCGTTATAGCAATCAGCCCCAGCATTTT	CASSWRYSNQPQHF
TRBV15	few	TRBJ1-6	TRBD1	TGTGCCACCAGCAGAGATAGACAGGGTACGTCACCCCTCCACTTT	CATSRDRQGTSPLHF
TRBV9	NA	TRBJ2-1	TRBD2	TGTGCCAGCAGCCAGATTTTCCCAATAGCGGGAAGGAATGAGCAGTTCTTC	CASSQIFPIAGRNEQFF
TRBV28	NA	TRBJ2-4	NA	TGTGCCAGCAGACCTGCTCCGGGTCTCGGCAAAAACATTCAGTACTTC	CASRPAPGLGKNIQYF
TRBV2	NA	TRBJ2-6	TRBD1	TGTGCCAGCACCCTAACAGGGGCTGGGGCCAACGTCCTGACTTTC	CASTLTGAGANVLTF
TRBV28	NA	TRBJ2-2	TRBD1	TGTGCCAGCAGTCCGGACAGGTTCGCGAACACCGGGGAGCTGTTTTTT	CASSPDRFANTGELFF
TRBV6-1	many	TRBJ2-7	NA	TGTGCCAGCAGTAGCGACCTTTACGAGCAGTACTTC	CASSSDLYEQYF
TRBV7-9	NA	TRBJ1-2	NA	TGTGCCAGCAGCCCAACAGGGCACGGCTACACCTTC	CASSPTGHGYTF
TRBV20-1	NA	TRBJ2-1	TRBD2	TGCAGTGCCCATCATTTAGCGGGAGGTGAGAATGAGCAGTTCTTC	CSAHHLAGGENEQFF
TRBV15	NA	TRBJ2-1	TRBD2	TGTGCCACCAGCAGAGATCCCAGGGATAGCGGGAGACCCTACAATGAGCAGTTCTTC	CATSRDPRDSGRPYNEQFF
TRBV20-1	NA	TRBJ2-1	TRBD1	TGCAGTGCTAGAGGAGGAGGGACAGGGGAGCAGTTCTTC	CSARGGGTGEQFF
TRBV11-2	NA	TRBJ2-2	TRBD2	TGTGCCAGCAGCTTGGTAGCGGGATCCACCGGGGAGCTGTTTTTT	CASSLVAGSTGELFF
TRBV29-1	NA	TRBJ2-7	TRBD2	TGCAGCGTTGAAAACCCTAACCGACTAGCGGGAGGGATGAGGCAGTACTTC	CSVENPNRLAGGMRQYF
TRBV20-1	NA	TRBJ2-7	NA	TGCAGTGCTAGAGGCCGGGACTCCCGCTCCTACGAGCAGTACTTC	CSARGRDSRSYEQYF
TRBV2	NA	TRBJ2-7	NA	TGTGCCAGCAGTGGCCACAGGTTTTCCTACGAGCAGTACTTC	CASSGHRFSYEQYF
TRBV20-1	NA	TRBJ2-5	NA	TGCAGTGCTAGAGATGTCTTTAGGACCACTAGGGAGGAGACCCAGTACTTC	CSARDVFRTTREETQYF
TRBV3-1	NA	TRBJ2-7	NA	TGTGCCAGCAGCCGGGCCAGCTCCTACGAGCAGTACTTC	CASSRASSYEQYF
TRBV11-2	NA	TRBJ2-4	NA	TGTGCCAGCAGCCTGCATGGAGACATTCAGTACTTC	CASSLHGDIQYF
TRBV2	few	TRBJ2-7	TRBD2	TGTGCCAGCGAAGCTAGCGGTGGCTCCTACGAGCAGTACTTC	CASEASGGSYEQYF
TRBV11-2	many	TRBJ2-1	NA	TGTGCCAGCAGCTTAGGTAGTTCACAAATTTTCTCCTACAATGAGCAGTTCTTC	CASSLGSSQIFSYNEQFF
TRBV7-4	NA	TRBJ2-7	NA	TGTGCCAGCAGCCTCTTCGCCGGACATTCTTACGAGCAGTACTTC	CASSLFAGHSYEQYF
TRBV6-5	NA	TRBJ2-4	NA	TGTGCCAGCAGTTATAGAAGGCCAGGGGATCTCAAAAACATTCAGTACTTC	CASSYRRPGDLKNIQYF
TRBV7-9	few	TRBJ2-1	NA	TGTGCCAGCAGCTTACTAGGTGAGCAGTTCTTC	CASSLLGEQFF
TRBV5-1	NA	TRBJ1-2	TRBD1	TGCGCCAGCAGCTGGACAGGGGAAAATGGCTACACCTTC	CASSWTGENGYTF
TRBV18	NA	TRBJ2-5	NA	TGTGCCAGCTCACTCACGCGGACGGAAGAGACCCAGTACTTC	CASSLTRTEETQYF
TRBV5-6	NA	TRBJ1-3	NA	TGTGCCAGCAGCTCAGCGGGGTCTGGAAACACCATATATTTT	CASSSAGSGNTIYF
TRBV29-1	few	TRBJ1-5	NA	TGCAGCGTTGATCCCCAGTACAATCAGCCCCAGCATTTT	CSVDPQYNQPQHF
TRBV11-3	medium-sized	TRBJ2-1	NA	TGTGCCAGCAGCTTATCCTTCGCAGGGGAGCAGTTCTTC	CASSLSFAGEQFF
TRBV5-1	NA	TRBJ2-1	NA	TGCGCCAGCAGCTTGGGGACTGTCAATGAGCAGTTCTTC	CASSLGTVNEQFF
TRBV7-9	NA	TRBJ1-1	NA	TGTGCCAGCAGCAGGGGATCCGCTGAAGCTTTCTTT	CASSRGSAEAFF